Below are 8 T cell receptor beta chains sequenced from a single sample in a study of blood T cells in healthy people across ages. With a J-beta primer mix and a sample-barcoded 5' primer, a second PCR ran about 6 to 11 cycles. MiXCR was run by TCRdb on the 5' RACE reads, yielding one entry per CDR3 protein. This sample has hundreds of thousands of distinct CDR3 sequences; 35% to 45% occur once, and the top ten carry 20% to 25%. Sequencing used blood. The receptor set was obtained from a woman in her fifties or sixties in good health.

This rearrangement joins TRBV2 to TRBJ2-4; TRBD1 matches at 9 bases. The closer fit of TRBJ2-7 to the DNA end suggests the J call may be wrong. CDR1 is SNHLY, CDR2 FYNNEI, per germline. The CDR3 sequence is 16 residues long. The CDR3 region has the DNA TGTGCCAGCAGTGACGTCACCCGGGACAGGGATTTCGAGCAGTACTTC. It is translated as CASSDVTRDRDFEQYF.

The gene calls are TRBV12-3 or TRBV12-4 and TRBJ2-5; either TRBD1 or TRBD2 may fit D (6 bases each). The V and J ends lost 6 bases and 11 bases respectively, with 13 bases between them. The CDR3 is 11 residues long. CDR3: CASRSGAQQYF. Here the CDR3 DNA reads TGTGCCAGCAGGTCGGGGGCCCAGCAGTACTTC.

This clonotype was recorded a few times. The genes are TRBV20-1 and TRBJ1-1; D is unclear. CDR3 length equals 13 residues. V lost 3 bases to trimming and J lost 3 bases, with 11 bases between them. Germline loops: CDR1 DFQATT, CDR2 SNEGSKA (reference sequence). CDR3 amino acids: CSARGVRDTEAFF. The DNA for the CDR3 is TGCAGTGCTAGGGGCGTCCGGGACACTGAAGCTTTCTTT.

In its sample, this clonotype was seen once. The chain combines TRBV5-1 with TRBJ2-3; TRBD1 aligns across 7 bases. Unmatched junction bases numbered 7, after V lost 3 bases and J lost 6 bases. This CDR3 comprises 14 residues. CDR1 is SGHRS and CDR2 is YFSETQ in the germline V gene. CDR3 bases: TGCGCCAGCAGCTGGCAGGGGGTCGTGGATACGCAGTATTTT. Encoded protein: CASSWQGVVDTQYF.

This clonotype was recorded a few times. The V gene is TRBV5-5, the J gene TRBJ2-3; tentatively, D is TRBD1 or TRBD2 (5 bases each). V was shortened by 2 bases and J by 2 bases, with 9 bases between the two germline ends. CDR3 length equals 14 residues. CDR1 is SGHKS, CDR2 YYEKEE, per germline (reference sequence). In DNA, the CDR3 is TGTGCCAGCAGCTTTGGGGGTACCACAGATACGCAGTATTTT. This codes for CASSFGGTTDTQYF.

The table lists this clonotype with a few counts. The DNA for the CDR3 is TGTGCCACCACAGGGCCCCTTCTGGCATTAGCCAAAAACATTCAGTACTTC. Translating it yields CATTGPLLALAKNIQYF. The chain couples TRBV28 to TRBJ2-4; possibly TRBD1 for D (6 bases). V dropped 10 bases and J dropped 0 bases, with 22 bases sitting between them. Germline V lookup: CDR1 MDHEN, CDR2 SYDVKM. The CDR3 runs 17 residues.

The V gene is TRBV6-1, the J gene TRBJ1-5; 9 bases are a match to TRBD1. The V segment lost 6 bases and the J segment 2 bases; nucleotides outside the gene matches: 5. Germline CDR1 reads MNHNS; CDR2 reads SASEGT. There are 15 residues in the CDR3. This chain's CDR3 is CASRPTGGGNQPQHF. The CDR3 nucleotides are TGTGCCAGCAGGCCGACAGGGGGGGGCAATCAGCCCCAGCATTTT.

This clonotype was seen only a few times. This sequence joins TRBV20-1 and TRBJ2-7, with TRBD1 identical over 7 bases. In germline, CDR1 is DFQATT, CDR2 SNEGSKA (reference sequence). This CDR3 has 13 residues. Unmatched junction bases numbered 4, after V lost 2 bases and J lost 3 bases. CDR3 in amino acids: CSARRQGIYEQYF. In nucleotides, the CDR3 is TGCAGTGCTAGACGACAGGGAATCTACGAGCAGTACTTC.